The T cell receptor (beta chain) under discussion was sequenced for a study of beta chain features in type 1 diabetes (dated by TCRdb to between 2017 and 2018). Background on the whole study: Patients and healthy donors did not differ in mean age, gender distribution, total cell number or subset yield. Across all samples, some 110,000,000 sorted cells were examined, and cell number per subset correlated strongly with RNA yield. In the study, recently diagnosed type 1 diabetes patients and matched healthy donors were compared on the TCRB repertoires of their sorted circulating CD4+ T cell subsets. Whereas all 30 or so donors provided naive and central memory subsets, regulatory and stem cell-like memory subsets were isolated from just 8 patients and roughly 8 healthy donors.

V lost 3 bases and J lost 4 bases; the stretch between them is 21 bases long. From the cysteine through the phenylalanine, the CDR3 covers 18 amino acids. Only CDR3 DNA is held: 54 bases, read in frame from base 1. CDR1 and CDR2 are drawn from the germline V gene: LGHNA, YNFKEQ. Remarks on this clone: Its cognate antigen has yet to be identified. Base qualities are not provided; no much larger clone lies one nucleotide away.

The full study reports these points: Naive, central memory and regulatory TCRB repertoires appeared to be more similar among patients than among healthy donors. Patients with type 1 diabetes made fewer insertions and deleted more nucleotides at VDJ recombination sites, implying thymic rearrangement abnormalities. Because cDNA rather than genomic DNA was sequenced, highly expressing activated cells could have been over-represented, although no difference in activation and CD3 levels was found between groups. In all four CD4+ subsets, TCRB CDR3 length was moderately but significantly shorter in type 1 diabetes patients. PCR may preferentially amplify shorter templates, but because patient and control samples were amplified and corrected together, any resulting skew would affect both groups equally. Because the HLA sub-analyses included only small numbers of individuals, any influence of HLA type on TCRB rearrangement was left unresolved.

From each donor, a single peripheral blood sample of around 120 mL on average was drawn into heparinised tubes. A BD FACSAria II and a panel including CD45RO, CCR7, CD25, CD127, CD95 and CD27 were used to sort naive, central memory, regulatory and stem cell-like memory CD4+ T cells. All sorted populations exceeded 95% purity. Right away, PBMCs were isolated by Lymphoprep density gradient centrifugation and were stained directly, with no culture step. So that batch effects would be minimized, each experiment stained and sorted samples in pairs, pairing one healthy donor with one patient. All of the isolated RNA was reverse transcribed with the High Capacity cDNA Reverse Transcription Kit, so expressed TCRB transcripts were sequenced. For stem cell-like memory T cell samples, survey-depth immunoSEQ sequencing was used, averaging about 1 million total reads per sample. Sorted cells were lysed in RLT buffer and RNA was extracted with DNase-treated RNeasy Micro or Mini kits, depending on cell number. Each cell subset was processed separately to prevent cross-contamination, with patient and healthy donor samples processed together. Using the immunoSEQ multiplex PCR, TCRB sequences were amplified from cDNA into 87-bp fragments spanning the CDR3 region. Amplicons were sequenced on the Illumina HiSeq platform. Turning to the authors' computational methods: Synthetic template baselines were used to correct PCR bias computationally, reads within Hamming distance 2 were collapsed, and singletons that could not be merged were discarded. Reads were aligned against IMGT to assign V, D and J genes, CDR3 length and insertions or deletions at six rearrangement sites. Within each subset, clonotype counts were normalized to the number of sorted cells before true diversity and Gini coefficients were calculated with the tcR R package. Repertoire sharing was quantified using the overlap coefficient calculated on TCRB nucleotide sequences. TCRdb limited this immuneACCESS table to in-frame rearrangements with V and J called. A share of clones is missing; checked studies link under half to unresolved V genes, and the rest is unexplained. The V and J calls and clone size are taken from that table; D and trimming were inferred from the DNA. The sample table holds 70,000 to 95,000 clones, of which under 35% were seen once. Over 0.4% of the sample is held by the ten biggest clonotypes.

The sample consisted of stem cell memory CD4+ T cells from blood. The cell subset or site label, as the study defines it: stem cell-like memory CD4+ T cells. In this chain, TRBV4-2 is recombined with TRBJ2-2; the D segment could be TRBD2, given 6 matching bases. This sequence was found in a woman aged 18-35 years in good health. The CDR3 region has the sequence CASSQFTQGGSTTGELFF. The DNA sequence reads TGTGCCAGCAGCCAGTTCACCCAGGGAGGTTCGACCACCGGGGAGCTGTTTTTT.